Presented here are 5 T cell receptor beta chains from one specimen sequenced in a study of CD8 T cells in ankylosing spondylitis. Study-wide results and caveats: A motif of eight highly homologous TCR beta variants was seen as apparently characteristic of ankylosing spondylitis blood.

TCRdb processed the 5' RACE reads anew with MiXCR; each CDR3 protein has one entry. The sample carries under 950,000 distinct CDR3 sequences, around 20% recorded once. These receptors' targets are unknown. Material for sequencing was blood, either unsorted or a sorted T cell fraction (not recorded which). The receptors derive from a male donor with ankylosing spondylitis.

This chain joins TRBV6-1 and TRBJ2-2; D gene uncertain. Germline V gene data show CDR1 as MNHNS and CDR2 as SASEGT. Deletions cut 6 bases from V and 2 bases from J, with 16 bases between. The CDR3 extends over 16 amino acids. In DNA form, the CDR3 reads TGTGCCAGCAGGGTTGAACCTCGAATTAACACCGGGGAGCTGTTTTTT. This sequence encodes CASRVEPRINTGELFF.

The table lists this clonotype with a few counts. The CDR3 spells CASSPYDREVDSPLHF. CDR3 nucleotides: TGTGCCAGCAGCCCCTATGACAGGGAGGTAGATTCACCCCTCCACTTT. The chain couples TRBV3-1 to TRBJ1-6; 7 positions match TRBD1. The CDR3 is made up of 16 amino acids. Germline assignment: CDR1 LGHDT and CDR2 YNNKEL (reference sequence). V shed 4 bases and J 8 bases; nucleotides not matched to a gene: 11.

This clonotype has more than one count but fewer than ten. The V and J genes are TRBV29-1 and TRBJ2-1; D uncertain. CDR3 length: 12 amino acids. Per the germline V gene, CDR1 is SQVTM and CDR2 is ANQGSEA. Trimming left V 1 base short and J 10 bases short, with 11 bases between. CDR3 nucleotides: TGCAGCGTTGAAGGGGGTGTCAACGAGCAGTTCTTC. Residues: CSVEGGVNEQFF.

V usage is TRBV9 and J usage is TRBJ2-7; 7 positions agree with TRBD1. V dropped 3 bases and J dropped 3; count of bases not matched to a gene: 9. The V gene's germline CDR1 is SGDLS and CDR2 YYNGEE. This CDR3 has 15 residues. DNA of the CDR3: TGTGCCAGCAGCGAGGGACAGACTCTCCTCTACGAGCAGTACTTC. Its translation is CASSEGQTLLYEQYF. Using reference TRBV9 and TRBJ2-7 for the parts outside the CDR3, the full variable domain is DSGVTQTPKHLITATGQRVTLRCSPRSGDLSVYWYQQSLDQGLQFLIQYYNGEERAKGNILERFSAQQFPDLHSELNLSSLELGDSALYFCASSEGQTLLYEQYFGPGTRLTVT.

The chain combines TRBV12-3 or TRBV12-4 with TRBJ1-4; D is unclear. Trimming took 8 bases from V and 8 from J, leaving 15 bases between them. This CDR3 is built from 13 residues. The CDR3 loop reads CASSGSLWEKLFF. In DNA, the CDR3 is TGTGCCAGCTCCGGAAGTTTGTGGGAAAAACTGTTTTTT.